Below are 12 T cell receptor beta chains sequenced from a single sample in a study of blood T cell dynamics during melanoma immunotherapy. The time point: pre-treatment baseline. Profiled with immunoSEQ multiplex PCR; TCRdb holds only in-frame clones, not every one. The sample yields thousands of clones, 75% to 90% seen once. The specimen comprised blood, sampled from a patient treated with checkpoint blockade. The receptors shown here come from a human donor with melanoma. Some clones in this sample may be carry-over from other donors' samples.

This clone was seen only once. The chain has TRBV7-8 and TRBJ1-1; D unresolved. This CDR3 is built from 13 residues. V lost 4 bases and J 1 base, leaving 7 bases between the germline ends. Germline V gene data show CDR1 as SGHVS and CDR2 as FQNEAQ. DNA of the CDR3: TGTGCCAGCAGCTCGATTCGGAACACTGAAGCTTTCTTT. Encoded protein: CASSSIRNTEAFF.

The chain recombines TRBV2 with TRBJ1-6, with D possibly being TRBD1 (5 bases). The germline V gene encodes CDR1 SNHLY and CDR2 FYNNEI. This CDR3 comprises 14 residues. The V end lost 6 bases, the J end lost 4 bases, and 10 bases lay between the germline ends. CDR3 sequence reads: CASRRDFYNSPLHF. Written as DNA, the CDR3 is TGTGCCAGCAGGAGGGACTTTTATAATTCACCCCTCCACTTT.

This chain joins TRBV7-6 and TRBJ2-1; 12 bases fit TRBD2. Unmatched junction bases numbered 3, after V lost 2 bases and J lost 4 bases. The length of the CDR3 is 16 residues. Germline CDR1 is SGHVS and CDR2 is FNYEAQ. Here the CDR3 reads CASSLLLAGGYNEQFF. CDR3 nucleotide sequence: TGTGCCAGCAGCTTACTTCTAGCGGGGGGGTACAATGAGCAGTTCTTC.

This chain connects TRBV6-1 to TRBJ1-6; D is unresolved. Germline lookup yields CDR1 MNHNS and CDR2 SASEGT. The CDR3 has 14 residues. Trimming cost V 6 bases and J 8 bases, with 14 bases left between them. In nucleotides, the CDR3 is TGTGCCAGCAGCAAGCCGGAGGTAGATTCACCCCTCCACTTT. It codes for CASSKPEVDSPLHF.

The V gene is TRBV19, the J gene TRBJ2-7; 7 bases fit TRBD2. Trimming removed 3 bases from V and 1 base from J; junction bases left unmatched: 6. The CDR3 contains 15 residues. Per the germline V gene, CDR1 is LNHDA and CDR2 is SQIVND (reference sequence). The CDR3, as DNA: TGTGCCAGTAGTATGATGCTAGCGGATTCCTACGAGCAGTACTTC. It yields the protein CASSMMLADSYEQYF.

The V and J genes are TRBV19 and TRBJ1-1, with D possibly matching TRBD1 (5 bases). The germline V gene encodes CDR1 LNHDA and CDR2 SQIVND (reference sequence). Trimming stripped 9 bases from V and 3 bases from J, with 14 bases between. The length of the CDR3 is 13 residues. As DNA, the CDR3 is TGTGCCAGCCTCTCCCTGGGGGACACTGAAGCTTTCTTT. Protein: CASLSLGDTEAFF.

CDR3 DNA sequence: TGTGCCAGTAGGGCCGACAGGTTCTCGAACACCGGGGAGCTGTTTTTT. Translated: CASRADRFSNTGELFF. The V call is TRBV19, the J call TRBJ2-2, with a possible D match to TRBD1 (6 bases). Per the germline V gene, CDR1 is LNHDA and CDR2 is SQIVND (reference sequence). The CDR3 totals 16 residues. V lost 6 bases, J lost 0 bases, and 14 bases lay in between.

V and J are TRBV28 and TRBJ2-6; 9 bases are a match to TRBD1. From germline, CDR1 is MDHEN and CDR2 SYDVKM. The V gene end was trimmed by 6 bases and the J gene end by 3 bases; junction bases not matched to a gene: 3. The CDR3 runs 15 residues. This CDR3 reads CASRRTGDGANVLTF. DNA for the CDR3: TGTGCCAGCAGGCGGACAGGGGATGGGGCCAACGTCCTGACTTTC.

This chain connects TRBV5-1 to TRBJ1-2; D gene unclear. The germline CDR1 and CDR2 sequences are SGHRS and YFSETQ. The V and J ends lost 0 bases and 0 bases respectively, with 12 bases between them. The CDR3 is 16 amino acids. The CDR3: CASSLDLGMANYGYTF. The CDR3, as DNA: TGCGCCAGCAGCTTGGATCTTGGGATGGCTAACTATGGCTACACCTTC.

DNA for the CDR3: TGTGCCAGCAGCTTGGCCCTCGGTGCTAGCACAGATACGCAGTATTTT. The encoded protein is CASSLALGASTDTQYF. The rearrangement links TRBV5-4 to TRBJ2-3; D remains unclear. The CDR3 contains 16 residues. The germline gives CDR1 SGHNT, CDR2 YYREEE (reference sequence). Trimming took off 0 bases at V and 0 bases at J, with 11 bases between the two ends.

The chain uses TRBV7-2 and TRBJ2-7; D perhaps matches TRBD2 (6 bases). V was shortened by 1 base and J by 8 bases, with 9 bases between the two germline ends. Germline CDR1 SGHTA, CDR2 FQGNSA. The CDR3 runs 12 residues. The CDR3 region has the DNA TGTGCCAGCAGCTTAGTGGAGGGAAAGCAGTACTTC. Amino acids: CASSLVEGKQYF.

This chain joins TRBV4-1 and TRBJ2-4; 10 bases are shared with TRBD2. J was trimmed by 1 base and V by 1 base; bases with no gene match: 10. The germline gives CDR1 MGHRA, CDR2 YSYEKL. This CDR3 is 19 amino acids long. CDR3 DNA sequence: TGCGCCAGCAGCCAAGGGGCTAGCGGGGGACTCTGGGCCAAAAACATTCAGTACTTC. This sequence encodes CASSQGASGGLWAKNIQYF.